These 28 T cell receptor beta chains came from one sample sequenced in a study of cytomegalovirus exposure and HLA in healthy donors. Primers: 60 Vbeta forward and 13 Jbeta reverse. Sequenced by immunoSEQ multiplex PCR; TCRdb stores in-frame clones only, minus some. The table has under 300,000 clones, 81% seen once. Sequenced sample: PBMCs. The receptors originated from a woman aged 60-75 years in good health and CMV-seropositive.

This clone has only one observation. The CDR3 region is CASSIDGQGITEAFF. CDR3 sequence (DNA): TGTGCCAGTAGTATAGATGGACAGGGTATCACTGAAGCTTTCTTT. The genes are TRBV19 and TRBJ1-1; 8 bases line up with TRBD1. Germline lookup yields CDR1 LNHDA and CDR2 SQIVND (reference sequence). V was pared by 0 bases and J by 4 bases, with 4 bases of the junction left unmatched. The CDR3 contains 15 residues.

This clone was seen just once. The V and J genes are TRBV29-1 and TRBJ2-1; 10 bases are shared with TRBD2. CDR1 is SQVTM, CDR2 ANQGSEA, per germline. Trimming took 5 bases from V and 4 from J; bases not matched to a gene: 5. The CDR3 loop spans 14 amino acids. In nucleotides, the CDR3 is TGCAGCGTTCGAGGACTAGCGGAATACAATGAGCAGTTCTTC. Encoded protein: CSVRGLAEYNEQFF.

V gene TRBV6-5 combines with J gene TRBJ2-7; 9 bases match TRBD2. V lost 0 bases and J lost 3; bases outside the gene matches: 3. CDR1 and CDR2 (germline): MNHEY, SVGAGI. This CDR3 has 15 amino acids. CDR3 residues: CASSYSFSGSYEQYF. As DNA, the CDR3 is TGTGCCAGCAGTTACTCTTTTAGCGGGAGCTACGAGCAGTACTTC.

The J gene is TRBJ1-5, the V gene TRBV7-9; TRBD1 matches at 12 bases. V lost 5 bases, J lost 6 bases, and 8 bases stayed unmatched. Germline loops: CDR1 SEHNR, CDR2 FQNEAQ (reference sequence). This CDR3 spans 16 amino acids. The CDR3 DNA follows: TGTGCCAGCAGCCAGGGACAGGGGGCATGGAGTCAGCCCCAGCATTTT. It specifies CASSQGQGAWSQPQHF.

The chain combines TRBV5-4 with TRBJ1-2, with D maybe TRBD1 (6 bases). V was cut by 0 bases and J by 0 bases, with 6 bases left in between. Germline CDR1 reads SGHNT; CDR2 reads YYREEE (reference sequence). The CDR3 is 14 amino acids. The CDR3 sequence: CASSLGGPNYGYTF. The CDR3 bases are TGTGCCAGCAGCTTGGGGGGGCCTAACTATGGCTACACCTTC.

CDR3 region: CASSYTSVVNEQFF. The CDR3 DNA sequence: TGTGCCAGCAGTTATACTAGTGTTGTTAATGAGCAGTTCTTC. This chain connects TRBV6-6 to TRBJ2-1; D possibly corresponds to TRBD2 (5 bases). Trimming took 3 bases from V and 7 from J, leaving 13 bases between them. The CDR3 covers 14 residues. From germline, CDR1 is MNHNY and CDR2 SVGAGI (reference sequence).

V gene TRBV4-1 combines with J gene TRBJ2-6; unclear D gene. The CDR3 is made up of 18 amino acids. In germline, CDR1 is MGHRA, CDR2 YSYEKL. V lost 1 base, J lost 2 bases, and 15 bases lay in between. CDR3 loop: CASSQGPARKTGANVLTF. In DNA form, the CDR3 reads TGCGCCAGCAGCCAAGGGCCAGCTAGAAAAACTGGGGCCAACGTCCTGACTTTC.

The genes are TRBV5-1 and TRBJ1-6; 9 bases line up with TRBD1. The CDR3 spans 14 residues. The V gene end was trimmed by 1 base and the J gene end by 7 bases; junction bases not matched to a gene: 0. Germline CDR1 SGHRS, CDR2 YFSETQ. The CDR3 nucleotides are TGCGCCAGCAGCTTGACAGGGGGCAATTCACCCCTCCACTTT. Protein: CASSLTGGNSPLHF.

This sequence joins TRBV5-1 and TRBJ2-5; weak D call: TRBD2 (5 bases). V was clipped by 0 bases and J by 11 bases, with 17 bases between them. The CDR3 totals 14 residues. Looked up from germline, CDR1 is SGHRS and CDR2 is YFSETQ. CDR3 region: CASSLVSSPEEQYF. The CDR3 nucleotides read TGCGCCAGCAGCTTGGTCTCTAGCCCAGAAGAGCAGTACTTC.

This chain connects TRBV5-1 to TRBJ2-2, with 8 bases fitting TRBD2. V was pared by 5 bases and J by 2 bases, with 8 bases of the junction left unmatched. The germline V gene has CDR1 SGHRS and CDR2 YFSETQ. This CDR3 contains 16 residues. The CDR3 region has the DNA TGCGCCAGCAGACTAGCGGTCGGATCTAACACCGGGGAGCTGTTTTTT. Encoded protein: CASRLAVGSNTGELFF. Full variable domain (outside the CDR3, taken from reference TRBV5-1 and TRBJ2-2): KAGVTQTPRYLIKTRGQQVTLSCSPISGHRSVSWYQQTPGQGLQFLFEYFSETQRNKGNFPGRFSGRQFSNSRSEMNVSTLELGDSALYLCASRLAVGSNTGELFFGEGSRLTVL.

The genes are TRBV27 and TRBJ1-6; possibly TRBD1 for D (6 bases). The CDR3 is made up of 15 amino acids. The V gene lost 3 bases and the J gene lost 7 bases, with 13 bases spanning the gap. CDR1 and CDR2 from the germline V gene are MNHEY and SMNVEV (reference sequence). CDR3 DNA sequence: TGTGCCAGCAGTTTCTACGAGAGGGGGAATTCACCCCTCCACTTT. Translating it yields CASSFYERGNSPLHF.

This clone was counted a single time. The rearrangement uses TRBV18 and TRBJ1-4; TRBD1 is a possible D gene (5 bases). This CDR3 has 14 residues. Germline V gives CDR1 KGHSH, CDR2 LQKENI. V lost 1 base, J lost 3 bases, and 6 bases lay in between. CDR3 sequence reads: CASSPRGSNEKLFF. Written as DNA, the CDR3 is TGTGCCAGCTCACCACGGGGCTCTAATGAAAAACTGTTTTTT. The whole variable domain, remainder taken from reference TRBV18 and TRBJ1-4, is NAGVMQNPRHLVRRRGQEARLRCSPMKGHSHVYWYRQLPEEGLKFMVYLQKENIIDESGMPKERFSAEFPKEGPSILRIQQVVRGDSAAYFCASSPRGSNEKLFFGSGTQLSVL.

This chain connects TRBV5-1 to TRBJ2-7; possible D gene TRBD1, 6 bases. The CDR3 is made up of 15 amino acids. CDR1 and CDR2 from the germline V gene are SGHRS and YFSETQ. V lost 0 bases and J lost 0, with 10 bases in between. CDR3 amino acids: CASSLVLGGSYEQYF. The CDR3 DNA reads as TGCGCCAGCAGCTTGGTTCTAGGGGGCTCCTACGAGCAGTACTTC.

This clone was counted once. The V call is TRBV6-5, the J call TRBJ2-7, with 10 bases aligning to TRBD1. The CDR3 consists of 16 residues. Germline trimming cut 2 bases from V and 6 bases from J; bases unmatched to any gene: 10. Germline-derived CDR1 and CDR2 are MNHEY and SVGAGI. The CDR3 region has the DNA TGTGCCAGCAGTTACGGACCGGGACAGGGGTTTATCGAGCAGTACTTC. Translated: CASSYGPGQGFIEQYF.

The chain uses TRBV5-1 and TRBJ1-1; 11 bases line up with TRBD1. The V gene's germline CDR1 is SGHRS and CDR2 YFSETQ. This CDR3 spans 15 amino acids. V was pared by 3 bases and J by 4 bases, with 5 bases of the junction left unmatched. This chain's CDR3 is CASSSGTGGVTEAFF. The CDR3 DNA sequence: TGCGCCAGCAGCTCCGGGACAGGGGGAGTCACTGAAGCTTTCTTT.

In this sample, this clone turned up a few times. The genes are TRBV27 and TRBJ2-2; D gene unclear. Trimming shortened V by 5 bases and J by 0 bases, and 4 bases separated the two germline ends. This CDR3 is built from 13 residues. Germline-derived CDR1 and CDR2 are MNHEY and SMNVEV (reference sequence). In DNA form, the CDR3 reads TGTGCCAGCAGTCCGGCGAACACCGGGGAGCTGTTTTTT. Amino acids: CASSPANTGELFF.

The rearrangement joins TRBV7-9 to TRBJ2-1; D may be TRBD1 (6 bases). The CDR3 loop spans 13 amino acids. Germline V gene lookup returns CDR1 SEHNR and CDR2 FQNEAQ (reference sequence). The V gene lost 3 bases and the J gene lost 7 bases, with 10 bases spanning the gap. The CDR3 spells CASSFYRVNEQFF. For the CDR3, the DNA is TGTGCCAGCAGCTTTTACAGGGTTAATGAGCAGTTCTTC.

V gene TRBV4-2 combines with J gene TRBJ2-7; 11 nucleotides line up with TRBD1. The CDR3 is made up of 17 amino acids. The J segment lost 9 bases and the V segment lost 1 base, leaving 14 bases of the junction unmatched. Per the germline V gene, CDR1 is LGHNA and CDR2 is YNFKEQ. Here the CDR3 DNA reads TGTGCCAGCAGCCAAGGCCTCCCCGGGACAGGGGGAAGTAGGCAGTACTTC. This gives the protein CASSQGLPGTGGSRQYF.

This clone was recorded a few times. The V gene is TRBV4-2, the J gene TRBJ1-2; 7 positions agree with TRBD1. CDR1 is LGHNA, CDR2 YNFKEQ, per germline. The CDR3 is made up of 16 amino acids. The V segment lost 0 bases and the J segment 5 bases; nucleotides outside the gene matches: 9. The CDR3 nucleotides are TGTGCCAGCAGCCAAGAAGGAGGACAGGTGGTTTATGGCTACACCTTC. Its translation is CASSQEGGQVVYGYTF.

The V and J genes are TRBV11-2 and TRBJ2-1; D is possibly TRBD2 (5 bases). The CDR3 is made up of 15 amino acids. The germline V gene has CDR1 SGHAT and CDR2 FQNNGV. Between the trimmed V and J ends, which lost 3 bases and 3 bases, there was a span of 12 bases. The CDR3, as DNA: TGTGCCAGCAGCTTCGAGGGCTACGGCTACAATGAGCAGTTCTTC. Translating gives CASSFEGYGYNEQFF.

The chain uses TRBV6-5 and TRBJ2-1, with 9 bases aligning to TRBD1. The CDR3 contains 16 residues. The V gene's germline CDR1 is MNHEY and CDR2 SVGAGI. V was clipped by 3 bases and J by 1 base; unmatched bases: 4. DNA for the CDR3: TGTGCCAGCAGTTATACCGGGACAGGGTCCTACAATGAGCAGTTCTTC. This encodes CASSYTGTGSYNEQFF.

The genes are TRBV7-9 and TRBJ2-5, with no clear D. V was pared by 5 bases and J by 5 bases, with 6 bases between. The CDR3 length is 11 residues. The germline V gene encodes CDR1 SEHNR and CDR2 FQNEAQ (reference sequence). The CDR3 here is CASSHRETQYF. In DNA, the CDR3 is TGTGCCAGCAGCCACCGGGAGACCCAGTACTTC. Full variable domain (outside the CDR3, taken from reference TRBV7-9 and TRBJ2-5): DTGVSQNPRHKITKRGQNVTFRCDPISEHNRLYWYRQTLGQGPEFLTYFQNEAQLEKSRLLSDRFSAERPKGSFSTLEIQRTEQGDSAMYLCASSHRETQYFGPGTRLLVL.

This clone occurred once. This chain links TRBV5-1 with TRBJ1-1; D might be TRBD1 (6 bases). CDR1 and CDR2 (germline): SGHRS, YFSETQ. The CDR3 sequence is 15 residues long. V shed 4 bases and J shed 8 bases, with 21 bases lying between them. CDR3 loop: CASSEGGLGTLEAFF. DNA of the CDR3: TGCGCCAGCAGCGAGGGGGGGCTCGGGACATTAGAAGCTTTCTTT.

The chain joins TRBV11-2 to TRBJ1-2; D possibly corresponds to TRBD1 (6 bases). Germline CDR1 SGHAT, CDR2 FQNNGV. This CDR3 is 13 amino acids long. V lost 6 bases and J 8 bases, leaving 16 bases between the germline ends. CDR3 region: CASRNVGARGYTF. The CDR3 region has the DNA TGTGCCAGCAGAAACGTGGGGGCGCGGGGCTACACCTTC.

CDR3 in DNA: TGCGCCAGCAGCCAGGGACAGGAAGCTTTCTATGGCTACACCTTC. This encodes CASSQGQEAFYGYTF. The gene calls are TRBV4-1 and TRBJ1-2, with TRBD1 identical over 8 bases. V trimming: 3 bases; J trimming: 4 bases; junction bases outside the gene matches: 7. The germline V gene has CDR1 MGHRA and CDR2 YSYEKL. CDR3 length equals 15 residues.

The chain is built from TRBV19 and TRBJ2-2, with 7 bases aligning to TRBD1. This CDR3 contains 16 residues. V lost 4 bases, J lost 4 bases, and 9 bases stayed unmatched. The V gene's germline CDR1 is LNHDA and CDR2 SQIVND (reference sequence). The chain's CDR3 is CASSNRQGTTTGELFF. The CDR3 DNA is TGTGCCAGTAGTAACCGACAGGGTACAACCACCGGGGAGCTGTTTTTT.

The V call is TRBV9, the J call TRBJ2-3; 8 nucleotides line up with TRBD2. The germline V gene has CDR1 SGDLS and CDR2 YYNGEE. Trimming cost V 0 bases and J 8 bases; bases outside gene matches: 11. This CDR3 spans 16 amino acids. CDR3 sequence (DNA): TGTGCCAGCAGCGTAGGGGCGGGAGGTCGGGAGGTTACGCAGTATTTT. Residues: CASSVGAGGREVTQYF. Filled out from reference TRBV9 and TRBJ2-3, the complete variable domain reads DSGVTQTPKHLITATGQRVTLRCSPRSGDLSVYWYQQSLDQGLQFLIQYYNGEERAKGNILERFSAQQFPDLHSELNLSSLELGDSALYFCASSVGAGGREVTQYFGPGTRLTVL.

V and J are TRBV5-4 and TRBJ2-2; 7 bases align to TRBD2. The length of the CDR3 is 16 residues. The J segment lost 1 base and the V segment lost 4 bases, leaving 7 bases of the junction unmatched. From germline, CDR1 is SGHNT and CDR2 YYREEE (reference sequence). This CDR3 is CASSLGGGWNTGELFF. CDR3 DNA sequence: TGTGCCAGCAGCCTGGGGGGAGGGTGGAACACCGGGGAGCTGTTTTTT.